The sequence of this T cell receptor (beta chain) was determined in a study of blood T cell repertoires in COVID-19. Across the study: Spain, Italy and the United States supplied samples that represented acute and convalescent COVID-19.

This clone was found once. The CDR3 extends over 15 amino acids. Trimming at V came to 5 bases and at J to 5 bases, leaving 11 bases not matched to a gene. The V gene's germline CDR1 is SGHAT and CDR2 FQDESV (reference sequence). The repertoire was sequenced with immunoSEQ multiplex PCR; TCRdb's copy has only in-frame clones and lacks some. Of roughly 52,000 clones in the sample, about 87% were seen once. The chain employs TRBV11-1 and TRBJ1-2, with 7 bases matching TRBD1. The TCR was taken from a man in his fifties with acute or convalescent COVID-19. The sequenced material came from peripheral blood. The CDR3 loop is CASSPAAGQNYGYTF. The DNA of the CDR3 is TGTGCCAGCAGCCCGGCCGCGGGACAGAATTATGGCTACACCTTC. The whole variable domain, filled in from reference TRBV11-1 and TRBJ1-2, reads EAEVAQSPRYKITEKSQAVAFWCDPISGHATLYWYRQILGQGPELLVQFQDESVVDDSQLPKDRFSAERLKGVDSTLKIQPAELGDSAMYLCASSPAAGQNYGYTFGSGTRLTVV.